Listed here are 11 T cell receptor beta chains from one sample, sequenced in a study of PD-1 blockade in classical Hodgkin lymphoma. This table comes from immunoSEQ multiplex PCR, and its TCRdb copy is limited to in-frame clones, with some not included. The sample has some 10,000 clones, 90% to 95% seen once. In every patient, relapse followed autologous stem cell transplantation, while exposure to brentuximab vedotin differed. Sequences were derived from peripheral blood mononuclear cells (PBMCs), sampled at baseline. These receptors were collected from a human donor with classical Hodgkin lymphoma.

The chain is built from TRBV4-1 and TRBJ2-7, with D possibly being TRBD2 (6 bases). CDR3 length: 15 amino acids. Germline CDR1 is MGHRA and CDR2 is YSYEKL. The V and J ends lost 0 bases and 3 bases respectively, with 12 bases between them. This CDR3 is CASSQDLAARYEQYF. In DNA form, the CDR3 reads TGCGCCAGCAGCCAAGATTTAGCGGCCCGCTACGAGCAGTACTTC.

Only a few counts were recorded for this clone. V is TRBV30 and J is TRBJ2-7; D tentatively fits TRBD1 or TRBD2 (5 bases each). V was pared by 2 bases and J by 2 bases, with 13 bases between. Germline lookup yields CDR1 GTSNPN and CDR2 SVGIG (reference sequence). The CDR3 has 14 amino acids. The CDR3 DNA follows: TGTGCCTGGAGTCCGGGTTTGGGGGCCTACGAGCAGTACTTC. This translates into CAWSPGLGAYEQYF.

The genes are TRBV27 and TRBJ1-5, with a possible D match to TRBD1 (5 bases). This CDR3 is built from 15 residues. V lost 8 bases to trimming and J lost 7 bases, with 21 bases between them. From germline, CDR1 is MNHEY and CDR2 SMNVEV (reference sequence). CDR3 coding DNA: TGTGCCAGCCGTCCCGGCTGGGGGAGGGAGCAGCCCCAGCATTTT. It is translated as CASRPGWGREQPQHF.

This clone was seen a few times. This rearrangement joins TRBV29-1 to TRBJ1-2; 9 bases are a match to TRBD1. Germline V gene sequence: CDR1 SQVTM, CDR2 ANQGSEA. The length of the CDR3 is 15 residues. V trimming: 7 bases; J trimming: 4 bases; junction bases outside the gene matches: 13. The CDR3 protein is CSAYFGTGTPYGYTF. The CDR3 DNA reads TGCAGCGCCTATTTCGGGACAGGGACACCCTATGGCTACACCTTC.

The CDR3: CASSLQGNGYTF. For the CDR3, the DNA is TGTGCCAGCAGTTTACAGGGGAATGGCTACACCTTC. This chain connects TRBV6-5 to TRBJ1-2; 7 nucleotides agree with TRBD1. This CDR3 is 12 amino acids long. CDR1 and CDR2 from the germline V gene are MNHEY and SVGAGI. The V and J ends lost 4 bases and 6 bases, in that order; junction bases with no gene match: 2.

This chain links TRBV6-5 with TRBJ2-7; D might be TRBD1 or TRBD2, each matching 5 bases. The germline V gene encodes CDR1 MNHEY and CDR2 SVGAGI. V was shortened by 0 bases and J by 3 bases, with 9 bases between the two germline ends. The CDR3 contains 14 residues. Here the CDR3 reads CASSYSRDHYEQYF. The CDR3 coding sequence is TGTGCCAGCAGTTACTCCCGGGACCACTACGAGCAGTACTTC.

The count of this clone is one. The chain joins TRBV5-6 to TRBJ2-3; D perhaps matches TRBD1 (5 bases). There are 13 residues in the CDR3. The V end lost 4 bases, the J end lost 7 bases, and 13 bases lay between the germline ends. In germline, CDR1 is SGHDT, CDR2 YYEEEE. The CDR3 is CASSRAGMNTQYF. DNA of the CDR3: TGTGCCAGCAGCCGCGCAGGGATGAATACGCAGTATTTT.

CDR3 sequence: CSVVASGITDTQYF. CDR3 sequence (DNA): TGCAGCGTTGTAGCTAGCGGGATTACAGATACGCAGTATTTT. The V call is TRBV29-1, the J call TRBJ2-3, with 9 bases fitting TRBD2. Germline values: CDR1 SQVTM, CDR2 ANQGSEA. Losses at the gene ends were 4 bases for V and 3 bases for J; bases not matched to a gene: 5. The CDR3 sequence is 14 residues long.

V gene TRBV14 combines with J gene TRBJ2-3; 9 positions agree with TRBD2. Germline V gene data show CDR1 as SGHDN and CDR2 as FVKESK. The CDR3 totals 16 residues. V was clipped by 2 bases and J by 7 bases; unmatched bases: 10. The CDR3 DNA reads TGTGCCAGCAGCCAATTAGCGGGAGTGGTAGGGAATACGCAGTATTTT. Residues: CASSQLAGVVGNTQYF.

This clone has only one observation. The V and J genes are TRBV7-6 and TRBJ2-3; D is possibly TRBD2 (6 bases). V lost 1 base, J lost 2 bases, and 10 bases lay in between. The germline V gene encodes CDR1 SGHVS and CDR2 FNYEAQ. The CDR3 extends over 15 amino acids. The CDR3 DNA is TGTGCCAGCAGCTTAGGACGCGGGATCACAGATACGCAGTATTTT. Protein product: CASSLGRGITDTQYF.

This chain uses TRBV27 with TRBJ1-5, with TRBD1 identical over 7 bases. CDR1 is MNHEY and CDR2 is SMNVEV in the germline V gene (reference sequence). The length of the CDR3 is 14 residues. With 7 bases clipped from V and 7 bases from J, the junction kept 10 bases outside the gene matches. CDR3 in amino acids: CASKLGGSGQPQHF. CDR3 DNA sequence: TGTGCCAGCAAACTAGGGGGCTCGGGGCAGCCCCAGCATTTT.